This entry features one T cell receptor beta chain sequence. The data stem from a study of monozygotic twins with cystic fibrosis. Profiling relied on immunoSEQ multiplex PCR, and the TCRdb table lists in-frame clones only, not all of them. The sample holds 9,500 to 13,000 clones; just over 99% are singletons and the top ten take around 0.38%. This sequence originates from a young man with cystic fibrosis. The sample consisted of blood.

The CDR3 loop is CARSCDRGQGTEAFF. The CDR3 DNA reads as TGTGCCAGAAGCTGTGACAGGGGGCAGGGAACTGAAGCTTTCTTT. The chain carries TRBV5-3 and TRBJ1-1, with 10 bases that match TRBD1. TRBV5-3 is known as an ORF, though its function is uncertain. The CDR3 loop spans 15 amino acids. V trimming: 3 bases; J trimming: 5 bases; junction bases outside the gene matches: 7.